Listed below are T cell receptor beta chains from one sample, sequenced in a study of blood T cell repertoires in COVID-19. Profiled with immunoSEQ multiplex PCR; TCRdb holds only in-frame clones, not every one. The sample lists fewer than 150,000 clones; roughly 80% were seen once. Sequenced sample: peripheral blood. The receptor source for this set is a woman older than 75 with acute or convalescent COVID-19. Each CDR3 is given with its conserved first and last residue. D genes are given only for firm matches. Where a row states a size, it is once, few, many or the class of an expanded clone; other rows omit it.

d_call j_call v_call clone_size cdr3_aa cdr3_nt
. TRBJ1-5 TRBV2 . CASTGDTIYPSYSNQPQHF TGTGCCAGCACTGGGGACACCATATACCCAAGTTATAGCAATCAGCCCCAGCATTTT
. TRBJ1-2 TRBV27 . CASGSWGARGGYTF TGTGCCAGCGGGAGTTGGGGAGCCCGAGGTGGCTACACCTTC
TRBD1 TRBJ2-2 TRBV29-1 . CSVVVGTANTGELFF TGCAGCGTAGTCGTGGGGACAGCGAACACCGGGGAGCTGTTTTTT
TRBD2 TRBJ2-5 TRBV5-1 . CASSYMTSGGETQYF TGCGCCAGCAGTTATATGACTAGCGGGGGGGAGACCCAGTACTTC
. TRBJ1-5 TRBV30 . CAWSQGVSNQPQHF TGTGCCTGGAGCCAGGGTGTAAGCAATCAGCCCCAGCATTTT
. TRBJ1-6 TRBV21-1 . CASSKGWGHDNSPLHF TGTGCCAGCAGCAAAGGGTGGGGACACGATAATTCACCCCTCCACTTT
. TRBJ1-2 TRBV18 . CASSPEDKWVGRGYTF TGTGCCAGCTCACCCGAGGACAAGTGGGTGGGGCGCGGCTACACCTTC
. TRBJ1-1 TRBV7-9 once CASSLGGLGTEAFF TGTGCCAGCAGCTTAGGAGGGCTGGGCACTGAAGCTTTCTTT
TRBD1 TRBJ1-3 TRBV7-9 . CASIRVRDSSGNTIYF TGTGCCAGCATTAGAGTCCGGGACAGCTCTGGAAACACCATATATTTT
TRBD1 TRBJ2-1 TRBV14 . CASSRTSGTGVYNEQFF TGTGCCAGCAGCCGAACCTCCGGGACAGGGGTCTACAATGAGCAGTTCTTC
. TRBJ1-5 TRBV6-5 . CASSYGGNQPQHF TGTGCCAGCAGTTACGGAGGCAATCAGCCCCAGCATTTT
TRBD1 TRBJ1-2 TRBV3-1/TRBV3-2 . CASSQDGGTGLYTF TGTGCCAGCAGCCAAGATGGCGGGACAGGGCTCTACACCTTC
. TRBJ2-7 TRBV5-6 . CASSSQPRGEQYF TGTGCCAGCAGCTCCCAGCCGCGAGGCGAGCAGTACTTC
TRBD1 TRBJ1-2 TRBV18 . CASSPREGGTPYGYTF TGTGCCAGCTCACCACGGGAAGGGGGCACCCCCTATGGCTACACCTTC
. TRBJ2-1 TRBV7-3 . CASSSRAGYNEQFF TGTGCCAGCAGCTCCAGAGCGGGCTACAATGAGCAGTTCTTC
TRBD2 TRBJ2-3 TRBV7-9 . CASTRTSYGTDTQYF TGTGCCAGCACCAGGACTAGTTACGGCACAGATACGCAGTATTTT
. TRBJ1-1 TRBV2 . CASRAGWMDTEAFF TGTGCCAGCAGAGCCGGGTGGATGGACACTGAAGCTTTCTTT
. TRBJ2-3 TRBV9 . CASSVVAYWGTDTQYF TGTGCCAGCAGCGTCGTAGCGTATTGGGGCACAGATACGCAGTATTTT
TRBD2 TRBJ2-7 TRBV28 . CASSFPQERDLPRPSGLYEQYF TGTGCCAGCAGTTTCCCCCAAGAGCGGGACCTACCCAGGCCCTCGGGCCTATACGAGCAGTACTTC
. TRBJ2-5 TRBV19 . CASSPVRDFGAETQYF TGTGCCAGTAGTCCCGTCCGGGACTTCGGGGCGGAGACCCAGTACTTC
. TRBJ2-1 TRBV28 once CASSLSRGRNEQFF TGTGCCAGCAGTTTAAGCAGGGGAAGGAATGAGCAGTTCTTC
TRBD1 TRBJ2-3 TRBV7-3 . CASSFNPGQGTAYF TGTGCCAGCAGCTTTAACCCGGGACAGGGGACGGCGTATTTT
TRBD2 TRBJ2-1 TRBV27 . CASSYSGGAFWEQFF TGTGCCAGCAGCTATAGCGGGGGGGCATTTTGGGAGCAGTTCTTC
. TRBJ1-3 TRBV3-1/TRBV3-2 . CASSQGGGLGNTIYF TGTGCCAGCAGCCAAGGCGGGGGACTAGGAAACACCATATATTTT
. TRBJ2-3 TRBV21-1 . CASGDRGRRDTQYF TGTGCCAGCGGGGACAGGGGGCGACGGGATACGCAGTATTTT
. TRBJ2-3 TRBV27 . CASRLQGGWTDTQYF TGTGCCAGCAGATTACAGGGAGGTTGGACAGATACGCAGTATTTT
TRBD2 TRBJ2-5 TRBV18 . CASSPTTSGGPGRETQYF TGTGCCAGCTCACCTACCACTAGCGGGGGCCCTGGCAGAGAGACCCAGTACTTC
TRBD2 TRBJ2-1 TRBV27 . CASSLGLAEGDEQFF TGTGCCAGCAGTTTAGGACTAGCGGAGGGAGATGAGCAGTTCTTC
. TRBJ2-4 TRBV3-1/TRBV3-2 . CASSLVDRNIQYF TGTGCCAGCAGCCTAGTCGACAGAAACATTCAGTACTTC
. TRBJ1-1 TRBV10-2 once CASSDPVTEAFF TGCGCCAGCAGTGACCCGGTCACTGAAGCTTTCTTT
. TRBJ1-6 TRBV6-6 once CASSYRDNSPLHF TGTGCCAGCAGTTACCGGGATAATTCACCCCTCCACTTT
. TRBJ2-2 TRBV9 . CASRGEGTGELFF TGTGCCAGCCGGGGTGAGGGCACCGGGGAGCTGTTTTTT
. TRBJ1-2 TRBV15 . CATSSSNRVYGYTF TGTGCCACCAGCAGTTCAAACAGGGTCTATGGCTACACCTTC
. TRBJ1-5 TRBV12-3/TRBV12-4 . CASSPGQGQPQHF TGTGCCAGCAGCCCCGGACAAGGACAGCCCCAGCATTTT
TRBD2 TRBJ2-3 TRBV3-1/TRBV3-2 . CASRKRGGADTQYF TGTGCCAGCAGGAAGCGGGGGGGAGCAGATACGCAGTATTTT
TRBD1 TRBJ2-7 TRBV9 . CASSVEGTGASYEQYF TGTGCCAGCAGCGTAGAAGGGACAGGGGCCTCCTACGAGCAGTACTTC
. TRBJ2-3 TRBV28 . CASSFIPKDTQYF TGTGCCAGCAGTTTTATACCTAAAGATACGCAGTATTTT
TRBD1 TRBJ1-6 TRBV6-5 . CASAQDRGNSPLHF TGTGCCAGCGCCCAGGACAGGGGCAATTCACCCCTCCACTTT
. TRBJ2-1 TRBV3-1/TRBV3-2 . CASSHASLGDPYKDEQFF TGTGCCAGCAGCCACGCCAGCTTGGGAGACCCGTATAAGGATGAGCAGTTCTTC
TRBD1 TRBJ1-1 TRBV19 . CASSGDRGNTEAFF TGTGCCAGTAGTGGGGACAGGGGGAACACTGAAGCTTTCTTT
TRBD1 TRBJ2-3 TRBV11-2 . CASTTGGRTGGELDTQYF TGTGCCAGCACCACCGGGGGAAGGACAGGGGGAGAGTTAGATACGCAGTATTTT
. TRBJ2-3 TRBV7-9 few CASSLGGTDTQYF TGTGCCAGCAGCTTAGGCGGCACAGATACGCAGTATTTT
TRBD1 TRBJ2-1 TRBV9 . CASSVIGQGANEQFF TGTGCCAGCAGCGTAATAGGTCAGGGGGCCAATGAGCAGTTCTTC
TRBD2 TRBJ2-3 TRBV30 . CAWSKRGVTDTQYF TGTGCCTGGAGCAAACGGGGGGTCACAGATACGCAGTATTTT
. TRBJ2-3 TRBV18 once CASSLAGEEDTQYF TGTGCCAGCTCACTGGCTGGGGAGGAGGATACGCAGTATTTT
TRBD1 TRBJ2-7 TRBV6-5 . CASRPVGDRVYEQYF TGTGCCAGCAGGCCAGTCGGGGACAGGGTCTACGAGCAGTACTTC
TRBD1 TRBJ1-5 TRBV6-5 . CASRPGQGIPQPQHF TGTGCCAGCAGGCCAGGACAGGGAATCCCTCAGCCCCAGCATTTT
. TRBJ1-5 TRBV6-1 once CASSEQGHNQPQHF TGTGCCAGCAGTGAGCAGGGCCACAATCAGCCCCAGCATTTT
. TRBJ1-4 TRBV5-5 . CANDRKNEKLFF TGTGCCAACGACAGGAAGAATGAAAAACTGTTTTTT
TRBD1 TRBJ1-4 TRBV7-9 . CASSPRDREATNEKLFF TGTGCCAGCAGCCCGCGGGACAGAGAAGCAACTAATGAAAAACTGTTTTTT
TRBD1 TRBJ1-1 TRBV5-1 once CASSEGDSYTEAFF TGCGCCAGCAGCGAGGGGGACAGTTACACTGAAGCTTTCTTT
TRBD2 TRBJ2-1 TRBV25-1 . CASKSAGYNEQFF TGTGCCAGCAAATCAGCGGGATACAATGAGCAGTTCTTC
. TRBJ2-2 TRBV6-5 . CASSYYTDRGTGELFF TGTGCCAGCAGTTACTACACAGATAGGGGCACCGGGGAGCTGTTTTTT
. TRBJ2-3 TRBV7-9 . CASIAPGSHGGTQYF TGTGCCAGCATCGCTCCGGGAAGCCACGGGGGTACGCAGTATTTT
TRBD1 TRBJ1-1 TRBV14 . CASSQLGQGGGKTEAFF TGTGCCAGCAGCCAACTGGGACAGGGAGGAGGGAAGACTGAAGCTTTCTTT
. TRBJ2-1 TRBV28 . CASTSGFFRDEQFF TGTGCCAGCACAAGCGGGTTCTTTAGGGATGAGCAGTTCTTC
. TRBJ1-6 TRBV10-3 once CAISDLDGGSSPLHF TGTGCCATCAGTGATCTGGATGGGGGCAGTTCACCCCTCCACTTT
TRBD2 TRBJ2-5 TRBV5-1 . CASSLPGLAGETQYF TGCGCCAGCAGCTTACCGGGACTAGCAGGAGAGACCCAGTACTTC
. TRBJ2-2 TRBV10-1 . CASSESNPSGTGELFF TGCGCCAGCAGTGAGTCGAACCCCAGCGGGACCGGGGAGCTGTTTTTT
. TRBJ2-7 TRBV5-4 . CASSRDSIEQYF TGTGCCAGCAGCCGAGACAGTATCGAGCAGTACTTC